This TCR beta chain appears in the sequencing data of a study of blood T cell repertoires in COVID-19. Turning to the study itself: PBMCs, B-cell-depleted T cells, or T cells provided the cDNA or gDNA that made up the material.

The germline V gene has CDR1 SNHLY and CDR2 FYNNEI. Trimming cost V 2 bases and J 9 bases; bases outside gene matches: 13. The length of the CDR3 is 18 residues. Original methodology: Reference gene primer amplification gave estimated nucleated cell counts. Data came from immunoSEQ multiplex PCR; TCRdb stores just in-frame clones and leaves some out. That table is the source of V, J and clone size, and D and trimming were worked out from the DNA. The sample records about 140,000 clones, around 86% being singletons. This clone was recorded only once. J is TRBJ1-6 and V is TRBV2, with TRBD1 matching 10 bases. The sequenced sample was peripheral blood. The sequence derives from a woman aged 55 to 70 with active or convalescent COVID-19. The CDR3 protein is CASSERGVGQGFSSPLHF. CDR3 nucleotides: TGTGCCAGCAGTGAAAGAGGAGTGGGACAGGGGTTTAGTTCACCCCTCCACTTT. Full variable domain (missing parts from reference TRBV2 and TRBJ1-6): EPEVTQTPSHQVTQMGQEVILRCVPISNHLYFYWYRQILGQKVEFLVSFYNNEISEKSEIFDDQFSVERPDGSNFTLKIRSTKLEDSAMYFCASSERGVGQGFSSPLHFGNGTRLTVT.